These 32 T cell receptor beta chains were all obtained from the same sample, sequenced in a study of T cells after posttransplantation cyclophosphamide. Profiling relied on immunoSEQ multiplex PCR, and the TCRdb table lists in-frame clones only, not all of them. The sample has tens of thousands of clones, 93% seen once. The sequencing input was PBMCs. All receptors derive from a woman aged 25 to 39 in good health and a related stem cell transplant donor.

This rearrangement joins TRBV6-5 to TRBJ1-5, with no clear D. Germline-derived CDR1 and CDR2 are MNHEY and SVGAGI. Trimming took 2 bases from V and 5 from J, leaving 10 bases between them. The CDR3 totals 14 residues. CDR3 loop: CASSYVLGDQPQHF. Here the CDR3 DNA reads TGTGCCAGCAGTTACGTATTGGGAGATCAGCCCCAGCATTTT.

V is TRBV5-1 and J is TRBJ1-5, with D uncertain. Germline V lookup: CDR1 SGHRS, CDR2 YFSETQ. V lost 4 bases and J 3 bases, leaving 14 bases between the germline ends. The CDR3 has 15 amino acids. For the CDR3, the DNA is TGCGCCAGCAGCGTATTGCCCGGGGTCAATCAGCCCCAGCATTTT. This sequence encodes CASSVLPGVNQPQHF.

This sequence joins TRBV14 and TRBJ1-2; 8 nucleotides match TRBD1. This CDR3 spans 18 amino acids. Germline lookup yields CDR1 SGHDN and CDR2 FVKESK. Unmatched junction bases numbered 18, after V lost 4 bases and J lost 5 bases. The DNA for the CDR3 is TGTGCCAGCAGCCTGAAGAAAGGACAGGGCGTTGGGCTATATGGCTACACCTTC. It codes for CASSLKKGQGVGLYGYTF.

CDR3 protein: CASRQGQQETQYF. CDR3 in DNA: TGTGCCAGCAGACAGGGACAGCAAGAGACCCAGTACTTC. V usage is TRBV6-5 and J usage is TRBJ2-5; 7 nucleotides agree with TRBD1. Germline V gene data show CDR1 as MNHEY and CDR2 as SVGAGI. J gave up 2 bases and V 6 bases, and 3 bases lay outside the gene matches. The CDR3 has 13 residues.

This sequence joins TRBV15 and TRBJ1-5, with D unclear. CDR3 length: 15 amino acids. Germline CDR1 and CDR2: LNHNV and YYDKDF (reference sequence). Trimming left V 0 bases short and J 11 bases short, with 17 bases between. CDR3 sequence (DNA): TGTGCCACCAGCAGAGAAACTCTCCTCTTCGGTTCCCAGCATTTT. Its protein is CATSRETLLFGSQHF.

The chain combines TRBV19 with TRBJ1-1; a weak D match, TRBD1 (6 bases). Germline CDR1 and CDR2: LNHDA and SQIVND (reference sequence). Deletions cut 6 bases from V and 1 base from J, with 12 bases between. The CDR3 is 14 residues long. CDR3 amino acids: CASRKPQGNTEAFF. CDR3 sequence (DNA): TGTGCCAGTAGGAAACCACAGGGGAACACTGAAGCTTTCTTT. Complete variable domain (other parts from reference TRBV19 and TRBJ1-1): DGGITQSPKYLFRKEGQNVTLSCEQNLNHDAMYWYRQDPGQGLRLIYYSQIVNDFQKGDIAEGYSVSREKKESFPLTVTSAQKNPTAFYLCASRKPQGNTEAFFGQGTRLTVV.

The rearrangement uses TRBV19 and TRBJ2-7; TRBD2 might be the D (6 bases). The CDR3 spans 11 residues. The germline V and J ends were trimmed by 6 bases and 4 bases, with 7 bases remaining between them. CDR1 is LNHDA, CDR2 SQIVND, per germline (reference sequence). CDR3 residues: CASRGGYEQYF. CDR3 nucleotides: TGTGCCAGTAGGGGGGGTTACGAGCAGTACTTC.

The rearrangement joins TRBV9 to TRBJ2-3; perhaps TRBD1 as D (5 bases). The CDR3 runs to 15 residues. With 0 bases removed from V and 2 bases from J, the gap between germline ends came to 10 bases. Per germline, CDR1 SGDLS and CDR2 YYNGEE. Here the CDR3 DNA reads TGTGCCAGCAGCGTAGGAGGACAAAACACAGATACGCAGTATTTT. Its translation: CASSVGGQNTDTQYF. The entire variable domain, with the rest obtained from reference TRBV9 and TRBJ2-3, is as follows: DSGVTQTPKHLITATGQRVTLRCSPRSGDLSVYWYQQSLDQGLQFLIQYYNGEERAKGNILERFSAQQFPDLHSELNLSSLELGDSALYFCASSVGGQNTDTQYFGPGTRLTVL.

The chain links TRBV7-2 to TRBJ2-1; D is possibly TRBD2 (6 bases). This CDR3 has 16 residues. V lost 5 bases to trimming and J lost 0 bases, with 14 bases between them. CDR1 SGHTA and CDR2 FQGNSA come from the germline V gene. The CDR3 sequence: CASSPRTGSSYNEQFF. CDR3 bases: TGTGCCAGCAGCCCACGAACCGGGAGCTCCTACAATGAGCAGTTCTTC.

The rearrangement links TRBV7-9 to TRBJ1-4; D is unclear. Germline assignment: CDR1 SEHNR and CDR2 FQNEAQ (reference sequence). This CDR3 has 13 amino acids. Trimming left V 4 bases short and J 5 bases short, with 8 bases between. The CDR3 region has the DNA TGTGCCAGCAGCTACACAGCGAATGAAAAACTGTTTTTT. Residues: CASSYTANEKLFF.

V and J are TRBV19 and TRBJ1-3, with unresolved D. Trimming shortened V by 10 bases and J by 1 base, and 11 bases separated the two germline ends. Per germline, CDR1 LNHDA and CDR2 SQIVND (reference sequence). The CDR3 extends over 13 amino acids. The CDR3 protein is CATQEESGNTIYF. In DNA, the CDR3 is TGTGCCACCCAGGAGGAGTCTGGAAACACCATATATTTT.

The V call is TRBV7-2, the J call TRBJ2-2; D is unclear. Trimming took off 1 base at V and 6 bases at J, with 12 bases between the two ends. Germline V gene lookup returns CDR1 SGHTA and CDR2 FQGNSA. This CDR3 is built from 15 residues. CDR3 nucleotides: TGTGCCAGCAGCTTAGTCGCCAGTAGGTCCGGGGAGCTGTTTTTT. Translated, it gives CASSLVASRSGELFF.

V gene TRBV28 combines with J gene TRBJ2-4; a possible D gene is TRBD1 (5 bases). Deletions cut 5 bases from V and 3 bases from J, with 11 bases between. The CDR3 sequence is 14 residues long. CDR1 and CDR2 (germline): MDHEN, SYDVKM. The CDR3 DNA follows: TGTGCCAGCAGTCCTACAGGAAACAAAAACATTCAGTACTTC. This translates into CASSPTGNKNIQYF.

The J gene is TRBJ2-7, the V gene TRBV12-5; D is undetermined. Deletions cut 5 bases from V and 0 bases from J, with 23 bases between. CDR1 LGHNT and CDR2 FRNRAP come from the germline V gene. There are 18 residues in the CDR3. CDR3 protein: CASGPTLGSINISYEQYF. CDR3 sequence (DNA): TGTGCTAGTGGTCCGACCCTCGGGTCCATCAACATCTCCTACGAGCAGTACTTC.

The rearrangement uses TRBV28 and TRBJ1-5, with D possibly TRBD1 on 6 matching bases. The V gene lost 4 bases and the J gene lost 0 bases, with 16 bases spanning the gap. The germline V gene encodes CDR1 MDHEN and CDR2 SYDVKM. The CDR3 spans 17 residues. The CDR3 reads CASSSRQAKYSNQPQHF. The CDR3 DNA sequence: TGTGCCAGCAGTTCACGACAGGCCAAATATAGCAATCAGCCCCAGCATTTT. The variable domain in full, completed from reference TRBV28 and TRBJ1-5, reads DVKVTQSSRYLVKRTGEKVFLECVQDMDHENMFWYRQDPGLGLRLIYFSYDVKMKEKGDIPEGYSVSREKKERFSLILESASTNQTSMYLCASSSRQAKYSNQPQHFGDGTRLSIL.

This clone was seen only once. The genes are TRBV19 and TRBJ2-7; 8 bases map to TRBD1. There are 17 residues in the CDR3. The germline gives CDR1 LNHDA, CDR2 SQIVND (reference sequence). After removal of 5 bases from V and 0 bases from J, the junction contained 12 bases not matched to a gene. The CDR3 sequence: CASSSPHRDRYSYEQYF. CDR3 DNA: TGTGCCAGTAGTTCCCCCCACCGGGACAGGTACTCCTACGAGCAGTACTTC.

This clone was recorded once. The chain joins TRBV6-1 to TRBJ1-5; 7 nucleotides agree with TRBD1. The CDR3 length is 15 residues. The germline V gene encodes CDR1 MNHNS and CDR2 SASEGT. V trimming: 6 bases; J trimming: 0 bases; junction bases outside the gene matches: 5. The CDR3 bases are TGTGCCAGCAGCCCCGGGACAGATAGCAATCAGCCCCAGCATTTT. Protein product: CASSPGTDSNQPQHF.

J is TRBJ1-1 and V is TRBV6-5; D unclear. Germline-derived CDR1 and CDR2 are MNHEY and SVGAGI. V lost 6 bases, J lost 1 base, and 12 bases lay in between. The CDR3 covers 14 residues. The CDR3 region has the DNA TGTGCCAGCAGACCCGACTTATGGAACACTGAAGCTTTCTTT. The encoded protein is CASRPDLWNTEAFF.

This chain connects TRBV5-1 to TRBJ2-5; D assignment may be TRBD1 or TRBD2 (6 bases each). Germline-derived CDR1 and CDR2 are SGHRS and YFSETQ. The CDR3 extends over 14 amino acids. V shed 1 base and J shed 5 bases, with 12 bases lying between them. CDR3 region: CASSLPGAEETQYF. CDR3 bases: TGCGCCAGCAGCTTGCCGGGGGCCGAGGAGACCCAGTACTTC.

This sequence joins TRBV6-1 and TRBJ1-6; TRBD1 is a possible D gene (5 bases). The germline CDR1 and CDR2 sequences are MNHNS and SASEGT. The CDR3 covers 13 residues. Trimming took 6 bases from V and 10 from J, leaving 13 bases between them. CDR3 protein: CASRVSGNSPLHF. The CDR3 bases are TGTGCCAGCAGGGTATCAGGGAACTCACCCCTCCACTTT.

The rearrangement uses TRBV27 and TRBJ1-2; no clear D gene. Per germline, CDR1 MNHEY and CDR2 SMNVEV (reference sequence). The CDR3 is made up of 13 amino acids. Trimming left V 7 bases short and J 7 bases short, with 16 bases between. CDR3 sequence reads: CASKERQGSGYTF. DNA of the CDR3: TGTGCCAGCAAAGAGCGGCAAGGCTCTGGCTACACCTTC.

The chain combines TRBV30 with TRBJ1-5; 7 bases agree with TRBD1. Trimming at V came to 3 bases and at J to 0 bases, leaving 2 bases not matched to a gene. CDR3 length equals 14 residues. Germline CDR1 and CDR2: GTSNPN and SVGIG (reference sequence). The CDR3 nucleotides read TGTGCCTGGAGGGGGACAGCTAGCAATCAGCCCCAGCATTTT. It is translated as CAWRGTASNQPQHF.

The chain couples TRBV6-1 to TRBJ1-1, with D possibly being TRBD1 (5 bases). CDR1 and CDR2 from the germline V gene are MNHNS and SASEGT. The CDR3 length is 15 residues. V shed 4 bases and J shed 0 bases, with 12 bases lying between them. This chain's CDR3 is CASSADGGVNTEAFF. The CDR3 region has the DNA TGTGCCAGCAGTGCCGACGGGGGGGTGAACACTGAAGCTTTCTTT.

The chain couples TRBV2 to TRBJ2-2, with a possible D match to TRBD2 (6 bases). This CDR3 is built from 14 residues. The germline CDR1 and CDR2 sequences are SNHLY and FYNNEI. Trimming stripped 0 bases from V and 5 bases from J, with 7 bases between. For the CDR3, the DNA is TGTGCCAGCAGTGAAGCGGGGGGTACCGGGGAGCTGTTTTTT. Translating it yields CASSEAGGTGELFF. Combining the CDR3 with reference TRBV2 and TRBJ2-2 gives the whole variable domain EPEVTQTPSHQVTQMGQEVILRCVPISNHLYFYWYRQILGQKVEFLVSFYNNEISEKSEIFDDQFSVERPDGSNFTLKIRSTKLEDSAMYFCASSEAGGTGELFFGEGSRLTVL.

The CDR3 loop reads CSVEGTSGGAFTDTQYF. The CDR3 DNA reads as TGCAGCGTTGAAGGGACTAGCGGGGGGGCTTTCACAGATACGCAGTATTTT. V gene TRBV29-1 combines with J gene TRBJ2-3; 15 bases match TRBD2. J was trimmed by 2 bases and V by 1 base; bases with no gene match: 4. Germline loops: CDR1 SQVTM, CDR2 ANQGSEA. The CDR3 is 17 amino acids.

The rearrangement joins TRBV7-9 to TRBJ2-7; D is ambiguous. Germline V gives CDR1 SEHNR, CDR2 FQNEAQ (reference sequence). The length of the CDR3 is 14 residues. The germline V and J ends were trimmed by 1 base and 3 bases, with 10 bases remaining between them. DNA for the CDR3: TGTGCCAGCAGCTTAGAGACAAAGGACTACGAGCAGTACTTC. It codes for CASSLETKDYEQYF.

The rearrangement uses TRBV11-3 and TRBJ2-1, with TRBD2 identical over 12 bases. V dropped 5 bases and J dropped 0; count of bases not matched to a gene: 5. Germline CDR1 and CDR2: SGHNT and YENEEA. This CDR3 spans 17 amino acids. The CDR3 DNA is TGTGCCAGCAGCCCGACTAGCGGGGGAGGCTCCTACAATGAGCAGTTCTTC. This sequence encodes CASSPTSGGGSYNEQFF.

This clone was seen a few times. The J gene is TRBJ1-6, the V gene TRBV6-6; the D is unclear. The length of the CDR3 is 14 residues. Looked up from germline, CDR1 is MNHNY and CDR2 is SVGAGI (reference sequence). Trimming removed 2 bases at V and 6 bases at J, with 8 bases between. The CDR3, as DNA: TGTGCCAGCAGTTACGTCCAGCCTAATTCACCCCTCCACTTT. Protein sequence: CASSYVQPNSPLHF.

Comment on this clone: Germline is not matched at one junction end, which may reflect a read error. The chain uses TRBV2 and TRBJ1-2; D gene ambiguous. CDR3 size: 13 residues. CDR1 is SNHLY and CDR2 is FYNNEI in the germline V gene. The CDR3 DNA reads as TGTGCCAGCAGTGAACGCAGTCACTATAGCTACACCTTC. Its translation: CASSERSHYSYTF.

The genes are TRBV4-1 and TRBJ2-3; possibly TRBD1 or TRBD2 for D (5 bases each). CDR1 is MGHRA, CDR2 YSYEKL, per germline. V was clipped by 2 bases and J by 11 bases, with 14 bases between them. The CDR3 has 13 amino acids. CDR3: CASSQLWGNKQYF. CDR3 nucleotides: TGCGCCAGCAGCCAACTTTGGGGGAATAAGCAGTATTTT.

The genes are TRBV6-5 and TRBJ2-7, with D perhaps matching TRBD2 (7 bases). The germline V and J ends were trimmed by 5 bases and 2 bases, with 10 bases remaining between them. From germline, CDR1 is MNHEY and CDR2 SVGAGI. The CDR3 contains 13 residues. CDR3 residues: CASSRGAPYEQYF. The CDR3 coding sequence is TGTGCCAGCAGTCGGGGGGCCCCCTACGAGCAGTACTTC.

V gene TRBV28 combines with J gene TRBJ1-2, with D unclear. Germline CDR1 and CDR2: MDHEN and SYDVKM. The CDR3 runs to 13 residues. Trimming took 2 bases from V and 4 from J, leaving 8 bases between them. CDR3 sequence reads: CASSLGVLYGYTF. The CDR3 bases are TGTGCCAGCAGTTTAGGGGTCCTCTATGGCTACACCTTC.